The next 27 T cell receptor beta chains were all read from a single sample in a study of blood T cell repertoires in COVID-19. Repertoires were generated with immunoSEQ multiplex PCR, while TCRdb's copy carries only in-frame clones and drops some. The sample includes roughly 150,000 clones, more than 80% of them seen just once. Sequenced: peripheral blood. These receptors were taken from a human donor in a cohort sampled during active COVID-19.

The DNA for the CDR3 is TGCGCCAGCAGCTTGAGGCAGGGCGAGCAGTACTTC. Its protein product is CASSLRQGEQYF. V gene TRBV5-1 combines with J gene TRBJ2-7; D perhaps matches TRBD1 (5 bases). Germline CDR1 SGHRS, CDR2 YFSETQ. V was pared by 1 base and J by 6 bases, with 8 bases between. CDR3 length: 12 residues.

The chain is built from TRBV28 and TRBJ1-2, with D unclear. CDR3 length equals 14 residues. The ends were cut back, 6 bases at V and 5 bases at J, with 16 bases in the middle. CDR1 and CDR2 (germline): MDHEN, SYDVKM. The CDR3 DNA follows: TGTGCCAGCAGCCTGCCTCCCCCGGGGTATGGCTACACCTTC. It codes for CASSLPPPGYGYTF.

This chain uses TRBV4-3 with TRBJ1-1; no clear D gene. V was trimmed by 1 base and J by 7 bases, leaving 13 bases between them. The CDR3 runs 14 residues. CDR1 and CDR2 from the germline V gene are LGHNA and YSLEER. CDR3 bases: TGCGCCAGCAGCCAAGGAACAAGTTTTGGTGAAGCTTTCTTT. Translated: CASSQGTSFGEAFF.

The rearrangement uses TRBV7-9 and TRBJ2-5, with D possibly matching TRBD1 (6 bases). Between the trimmed V and J ends, which lost 5 bases and 3 bases, there was a span of 16 bases. The CDR3 spans 15 residues. CDR1 and CDR2 from the germline V gene are SEHNR and FQNEAQ (reference sequence). CDR3 protein: CASSRSSGEEETQYF. The CDR3 region has the DNA TGTGCCAGCAGCCGATCTTCAGGGGAAGAAGAGACCCAGTACTTC.

This clone showed up just a few times. The rearrangement links TRBV30 to TRBJ2-7, with 8 bases aligning to TRBD1. The germline CDR1 and CDR2 sequences are GTSNPN and SVGIG (reference sequence). This CDR3 region has 13 residues. V trimming: 2 bases; J trimming: 10 bases; junction bases outside the gene matches: 10. The CDR3, as DNA: TGTGCCTGGAGTACCTTGGACAGGGAGAATCAGTACTTC. Translation: CAWSTLDRENQYF.

This rearrangement joins TRBV3-1 (or the pseudogene TRBV3-2) to TRBJ2-1; 12 bases map to TRBD1. The CDR3 contains 16 residues. V dropped 2 bases and J dropped 6; count of bases not matched to a gene: 5. Germline V lookup: CDR1 LGHDT, CDR2 YNNKEL (reference sequence). Here the CDR3 DNA reads TGTGCCAGCAGCCAATTCCGGGACAGGGGGCCCAATGAGCAGTTCTTC. Encoded protein: CASSQFRDRGPNEQFF.

The rearrangement joins TRBV6-5 to TRBJ2-1; D remains unclear. CDR1 is MNHEY, CDR2 SVGAGI, per germline. Trimming cost V 0 bases and J 8 bases, with 11 bases left between them. The CDR3 consists of 14 residues. The CDR3 sequence: CASSYSVQLYEQFF. The CDR3 nucleotides are TGTGCCAGCAGTTACTCGGTCCAGTTATATGAGCAGTTCTTC.

The chain has TRBV19 and TRBJ2-2, with 11 bases aligning to TRBD1. This CDR3 has 17 amino acids. Germline assignment: CDR1 LNHDA and CDR2 SQIVND (reference sequence). The trim removed 5 bases at V and 5 bases at J, leaving 10 bases unmatched. The CDR3 loop reads CASSPDGQGARTGELFF. CDR3 DNA sequence: TGTGCCAGTAGTCCTGACGGACAGGGGGCACGAACCGGGGAGCTGTTTTTT.

The chain couples TRBV6-1 to TRBJ2-2; D may be TRBD1 (5 bases). CDR3 length equals 15 residues. With 2 bases removed from V and 4 bases from J, the gap between germline ends came to 11 bases. In germline, CDR1 is MNHNS, CDR2 SASEGT. The chain's CDR3 is CASSETRVGTGELFF. Here the CDR3 DNA reads TGTGCCAGCAGTGAAACCAGGGTGGGCACCGGGGAGCTGTTTTTT.

V and J are TRBV6-5 and TRBJ2-5, with 8 positions matching TRBD1. The V segment lost 4 bases and the J segment 3 bases; nucleotides outside the gene matches: 4. CDR3 size: 14 residues. Germline CDR1 and CDR2: MNHEY and SVGAGI. The CDR3 spells CASSFGTGEETQYF. As DNA, the CDR3 is TGTGCCAGCAGTTTCGGGACAGGAGAAGAGACCCAGTACTTC.

The chain joins TRBV19 to TRBJ1-2; D gene unclear. Trimming took 5 bases from V and 8 from J, leaving 15 bases between them. Germline CDR1 is LNHDA and CDR2 is SQIVND (reference sequence). CDR3 size: 13 residues. The CDR3 loop reads CASSRPDTFGYTF. CDR3 nucleotide sequence: TGTGCCAGTAGTCGACCCGACACGTTCGGCTACACCTTC. The full variable domain, rest sourced from reference TRBV19 and TRBJ1-2, is DGGITQSPKYLFRKEGQNVTLSCEQNLNHDAMYWYRQDPGQGLRLIYYSQIVNDFQKGDIAEGYSVSREKKESFPLTVTSAQKNPTAFYLCASSRPDTFGYTFGSGTRLTVV.

In its sample, this clone was seen a few times. The chain couples TRBV9 to TRBJ2-3; D perhaps matches TRBD1 (6 bases). The germline gives CDR1 SGDLS, CDR2 YYNGEE. V lost 0 bases to trimming and J lost 5 bases, with 13 bases between them. CDR3 size: 15 residues. CDR3 DNA sequence: TGTGCCAGCAGCGTAGGGGCAGGGGTTGGAGATACGCAGTATTTT. It codes for CASSVGAGVGDTQYF. Filled out from reference TRBV9 and TRBJ2-3, the complete variable domain reads DSGVTQTPKHLITATGQRVTLRCSPRSGDLSVYWYQQSLDQGLQFLIQYYNGEERAKGNILERFSAQQFPDLHSELNLSSLELGDSALYFCASSVGAGVGDTQYFGPGTRLTVL.

This chain joins TRBV29-1 and TRBJ1-5; TRBD1 might be the D (5 bases). Germline CDR1 reads SQVTM; CDR2 reads ANQGSEA. Trimming took off 0 bases at V and 6 bases at J, with 9 bases between the two ends. This CDR3 contains 13 residues. The CDR3 spells CSVEDGGSQPQHF. The DNA of the CDR3 is TGCAGCGTTGAAGACGGGGGGTCTCAGCCCCAGCATTTT.

This clone was seen more than once but under ten times. The chain carries TRBV10-3 and TRBJ2-1; TRBD2 aligns across 7 bases. Losses at the gene ends were 3 bases for V and 6 bases for J; bases not matched to a gene: 8. This CDR3 is 15 amino acids long. CDR1 and CDR2 from the germline V gene are ENHRY and SYGVKD. The CDR3 nucleotides are TGTGCCATCAGTGACGTAGGCGGGAGTTCCAATGAGCAGTTCTTC. Its translation is CAISDVGGSSNEQFF.

The chain employs TRBV29-1 and TRBJ2-2; 11 bases are shared with TRBD2. The V segment lost 5 bases and the J segment 0 bases; nucleotides outside the gene matches: 2. This CDR3 comprises 15 residues. Germline V gives CDR1 SQVTM, CDR2 ANQGSEA. The CDR3 is CSVTSGGANTGELFF. CDR3 bases: TGCAGCGTTACTAGCGGGGGAGCGAACACCGGGGAGCTGTTTTTT.

The chain combines TRBV6-2 or TRBV6-3 with TRBJ2-3; TRBD2 agrees at 13 bases. The CDR3 is made up of 17 amino acids. V lost 3 bases, J lost 8 bases, and 11 bases stayed unmatched. Germline CDR1 reads MNHEY; CDR2 reads SVGEGT. As DNA, the CDR3 is TGTGCCAGCAGTTATTCAGGTCCGGGACTAGCGGGGCCTACGCAGTATTTT. Translated, it gives CASSYSGPGLAGPTQYF.

This chain links TRBV6-2 or TRBV6-3 with TRBJ2-7, with 7 bases lining up with TRBD1. With V trimmed by 4 bases and J by 4 bases, 13 bases remained unmatched. The length of the CDR3 is 16 residues. The germline gives CDR1 MNHEY, CDR2 SVGEGT. CDR3: CASSSNNGTEGYEQYF. CDR3 coding DNA: TGTGCCAGCAGTTCCAACAATGGGACAGAGGGGTACGAGCAGTACTTC.

The rearrangement uses TRBV2 and TRBJ1-1, with 10 bases matching TRBD1. Germline lookup yields CDR1 SNHLY and CDR2 FYNNEI. The junction had 4 bases not matched to a gene; V was cut back by 4 bases and J by 5 bases. The CDR3 length is 14 residues. Written as DNA, the CDR3 is TGTGCCAGCAGTGCGACAGGGGGCCTGACTGAAGCTTTCTTT. It yields the protein CASSATGGLTEAFF.

Here the CDR3 reads CASSYSRQRVNNEQFF. Written as DNA, the CDR3 is TGTGCCAGCAGTTACTCGAGACAGCGGGTAAACAATGAGCAGTTCTTC. The V and J genes are TRBV6-5 and TRBJ2-1; the D gene is possibly TRBD2 (6 bases). Per germline, CDR1 MNHEY and CDR2 SVGAGI. The CDR3 has 16 amino acids. V gave up 0 bases and J gave up 5 bases, with 14 bases separating them.

V usage is TRBV7-9 and J usage is TRBJ2-1; D possibly corresponds to TRBD2 (6 bases). V was clipped by 4 bases and J by 8 bases, with 12 bases between them. Germline V lookup: CDR1 SEHNR, CDR2 FQNEAQ (reference sequence). The CDR3 contains 13 residues. The CDR3 DNA reads as TGTGCCAGCAGCTCCCCTCCGGGGGATGAGCAGTTCTTC. Translated: CASSSPPGDEQFF.

This CDR3 is CASSQDGGGRATYGYTF. The CDR3 DNA sequence: TGCGCCAGCAGCCAAGATGGTGGCGGGAGAGCTACCTATGGCTACACCTTC. The rearrangement joins TRBV4-3 to TRBJ1-2; D ambiguous. The CDR3 is made up of 17 amino acids. Germline CDR1 and CDR2: LGHNA and YSLEER. Trimming stripped 0 bases from V and 4 bases from J, with 18 bases between.

This chain connects TRBV19 to TRBJ1-1, with 7 nucleotides matching TRBD1. After removal of 3 bases from V and 0 bases from J, the junction contained 4 bases not matched to a gene. Germline CDR1 LNHDA, CDR2 SQIVND (reference sequence). The CDR3 has 15 residues. The CDR3 here is CASSIGTAMNTEAFF. The CDR3 nucleotides are TGTGCCAGTAGTATCGGGACAGCCATGAACACTGAAGCTTTCTTT.

The chain carries TRBV30 and TRBJ2-7, with D perhaps TRBD1 (8 bases). V gave up 2 bases and J gave up 5 bases, with 13 bases separating them. Germline V gene data show CDR1 as GTSNPN and CDR2 as SVGIG (reference sequence). The length of the CDR3 is 13 residues. The CDR3 bases are TGTGCCTGGAGTCAGGGGGCGGGGGACGAGCAGTACTTC. It specifies CAWSQGAGDEQYF.

The gene calls are TRBV5-6 and TRBJ2-7; 8 bases map to TRBD1. The CDR3 is made up of 14 amino acids. Germline loops: CDR1 SGHDT, CDR2 YYEEEE. J gave up 4 bases and V 4 bases, and 7 bases lay outside the gene matches. In nucleotides, the CDR3 is TGTGCCAGCAGCAAGACAGGGGTGGGTTACGAGCAGTACTTC. This gives the protein CASSKTGVGYEQYF.

The V gene is TRBV7-8, the J gene TRBJ2-3; D uncertain. The CDR3 runs 15 residues. The germline CDR1 and CDR2 sequences are SGHVS and FQNEAQ. V gave up 5 bases and J gave up 0 bases, with 12 bases separating them. In DNA form, the CDR3 reads TGTGCCAGCAGCGCCTCGGGTTCTAGCACAGATACGCAGTATTTT. Encoded protein: CASSASGSSTDTQYF.

The chain recombines TRBV6-6 with TRBJ1-5; the D is unclear. V shed 5 bases and J shed 4 bases, with 9 bases lying between them. CDR1 and CDR2 (germline): MNHNY, SVGAGI (reference sequence). The CDR3 contains 13 residues. CDR3 coding DNA: TGTGCCAGCAGTCCCAGCGGTAATCAGCCCCAGCATTTT. As protein: CASSPSGNQPQHF.

Points on this clone: The junction shows a germline mismatch at one end, possibly a read error. This chain connects TRBV7-7 to TRBJ2-1, with 8 positions matching TRBD2. There are 15 residues in the CDR3. Looked up from germline, CDR1 is SSHAT and CDR2 is FNYEAQ (reference sequence). The chain's CDR3 is CASSLGLVGLGEQFF. CDR3 DNA sequence: TGTGCTAGCAGCTTGGGACTAGTGGGGTTAGGTGAGCAGTTCTTC.